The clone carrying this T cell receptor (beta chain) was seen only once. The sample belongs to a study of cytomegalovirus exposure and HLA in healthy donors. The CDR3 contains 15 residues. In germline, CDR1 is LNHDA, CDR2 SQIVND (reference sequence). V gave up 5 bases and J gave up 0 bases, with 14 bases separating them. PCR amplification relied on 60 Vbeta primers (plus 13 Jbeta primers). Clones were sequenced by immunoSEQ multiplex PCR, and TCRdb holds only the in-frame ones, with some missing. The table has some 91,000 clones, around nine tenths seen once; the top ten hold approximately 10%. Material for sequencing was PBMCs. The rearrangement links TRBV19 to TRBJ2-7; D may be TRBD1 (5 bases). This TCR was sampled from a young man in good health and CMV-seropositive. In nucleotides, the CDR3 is TGTGCCAGTAGTTCAGGGCCGCTGAGCTCCTACGAGCAGTACTTC. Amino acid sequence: CASSSGPLSSYEQYF.